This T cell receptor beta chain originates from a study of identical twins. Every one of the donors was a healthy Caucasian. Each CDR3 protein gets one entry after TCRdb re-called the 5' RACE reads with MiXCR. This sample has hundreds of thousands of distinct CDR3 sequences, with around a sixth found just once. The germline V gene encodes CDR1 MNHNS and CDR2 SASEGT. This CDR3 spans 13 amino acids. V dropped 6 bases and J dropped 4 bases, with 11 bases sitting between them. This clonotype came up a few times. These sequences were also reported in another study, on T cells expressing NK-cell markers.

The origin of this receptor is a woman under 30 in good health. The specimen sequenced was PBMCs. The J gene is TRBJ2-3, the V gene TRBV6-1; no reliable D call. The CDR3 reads CASRKITADTQYF. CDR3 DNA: TGTGCCAGCAGAAAGATCACAGCAGATACGCAGTATTTT.